This is a list of T cell receptor beta chains from one sample in a study of blood T cell repertoires in COVID-19. TCRdb's copy holds only in-frame clones and misses some; the assay was immunoSEQ multiplex PCR. Of a few hundred thousand clones listed, 80% to 90% are singletons. Sequences were obtained from peripheral blood. These receptors originate from a woman aged 45 to 65 with COVID-19, enrolled during active disease. The CDR3 runs from the conserved cysteine through the conserved F or W. Each record gives: J gene, V gene, CDR3 length, clone size, D gene, CDR3 protein, CDR3 DNA. A D gene is named only where the DNA matches it firmly. The listing skips clone size in some rows; elsewhere it reads once, few, many or a size class.

>TRBJ2-1|TRBV2|12|-|-
CASDQAGNEQFF
TGTGCCAGCGACCAAGCAGGTAATGAGCAGTTCTTC
>TRBJ2-1|TRBV7-6|16|-|TRBD1
CASSLLRTGDGDEQFF
TGTGCCAGCAGCTTACTCCGGACAGGGGACGGCGATGAGCAGTTCTTC
>TRBJ2-1|TRBV5-1|15|once|TRBD2
CASSSGGSSYNEQFF
TGCGCCAGCAGCTCCGGCGGGAGCTCCTACAATGAGCAGTTCTTC
>TRBJ2-7|TRBV9|18|-|-
CASSVGMGTGHPFYEQYF
TGTGCCAGCAGCGTAGGGATGGGGACGGGACACCCTTTCTACGAGCAGTACTTC
>TRBJ1-2|TRBV2|14|-|-
CASSSPGFNYGYTF
TGTGCCAGCAGTTCACCGGGGTTCAACTATGGCTACACCTTC
>TRBJ1-1|TRBV5-4|15|few|TRBD1
CASSPRDRKNTEAFF
TGTGCCAGCAGCCCCCGGGACAGAAAGAACACTGAAGCTTTCTTT
>TRBJ2-7|TRBV27|13|-|-
CASSLGTDYEQYF
TGTGCCAGCAGTTTGGGTACAGACTACGAGCAGTACTTC
>TRBJ1-5|TRBV7-2|16|-|-
CASSQGRPYSNQPQHF
TGTGCCAGCAGCCAGGGGCGGCCTTATAGCAATCAGCCCCAGCATTTT
>TRBJ2-1|TRBV27|16|-|TRBD2
CASSLDGSGSWGEQFF
TGTGCCAGCAGTTTAGACGGTAGCGGGAGTTGGGGTGAGCAGTTCTTC
>TRBJ2-1|TRBV9|17|-|-
CASSWRLGASAYNEQFF
TGTGCCAGCAGCTGGCGACTTGGGGCTAGCGCCTACAATGAGCAGTTCTTC
>TRBJ2-1|TRBV15|15|-|TRBD2
CATSSGLAGRSEQFF
TGTGCCACCAGCAGTGGACTAGCGGGTCGGAGTGAGCAGTTCTTC
>TRBJ1-1|TRBV18|16|-|TRBD1
CASSRDSPGSGTEAFF
TGTGCCAGCTCACGGGACAGCCCAGGGTCGGGCACTGAAGCTTTCTTT
>TRBJ1-2|TRBV12-5|16|-|TRBD1
CASGWERDRGFYCYTF
TGTGCTAGTGGTTGGGAAAGGGACAGGGGATTCTATTGCTACACCTTC
>TRBJ2-3|TRBV19|16|-|-
CASSIMYSPGPDTQYF
TGTGCCAGTAGTATAATGTACAGCCCTGGGCCTGATACGCAGTATTTT
>TRBJ1-2|TRBV18|14|-|-
CASSLGNRPYGYTF
TGTGCCAGCTCACTCGGGAACAGACCCTATGGCTACACCTTC
>TRBJ1-2|TRBV6-5|12|-|-
CASSPANYGYTF
TGTGCCAGCAGTCCCGCTAACTATGGCTACACCTTC
>TRBJ2-4|TRBV30|14|-|-
CAWSLRRVVDIQYF
TGTGCCTGGAGCCTAAGGAGGGTAGTGGACATTCAGTACTTC
>TRBJ2-5|TRBV5-1|14|few|-
CASSSSGGPETQYF
TGCGCCAGCAGCTCTAGTGGCGGTCCGGAGACCCAGTACTTC
>TRBJ1-2|TRBV7-2|14|-|-
CASSLVWEPRGYTF
TGTGCCAGCAGCTTAGTGTGGGAGCCTCGGGGCTACACCTTC
>TRBJ1-2|TRBV24-1|17|-|TRBD1
CATSDSGTGVFSYGYTF
TGTGCCACCAGTGATTCCGGGACAGGGGTCTTTAGCTATGGCTACACCTTC
>TRBJ2-1|TRBV24-1|17|-|TRBD2
CATSVAGSGGSYNEQFF
TGTGCCACCAGTGTGGCAGGGAGCGGGGGCTCCTACAATGAGCAGTTCTTC
>TRBJ2-3|TRBV2|15|-|TRBD1
CASSGQGWGTDTQYF
TGTGCCAGCAGTGGACAGGGGTGGGGCACAGATACGCAGTATTTT
>TRBJ1-2|TRBV5-4|15|few|-
CASSLFNRFSGGYTF
TGTGCCAGCAGCTTGTTTAACCGATTCTCGGGAGGCTACACCTTC
>TRBJ2-2|TRBV27|15|few|-
CASSFGGSNTGELFF
TGTGCCAGCAGTTTTGGGGGGTCCAACACCGGGGAGCTGTTTTTT
>TRBJ1-1|TRBV6-5|16|-|TRBD1
CASSYPRTGGLTEAFF
TGTGCCAGCAGTTACCCCAGGACAGGGGGCCTCACTGAAGCTTTCTTT
>TRBJ2-1|TRBV6-5|14|-|TRBD1
CASSRDRDRGEQFF
TGTGCCAGCAGCCGGGACAGGGATAGGGGTGAGCAGTTCTTC
>TRBJ1-3|TRBV4-3|16|-|-
CASSQERVSSGNTIYF
TGCGCCAGCAGCCAAGAGAGAGTGTCCTCTGGAAACACCATATATTTT
>TRBJ1-2|TRBV24-1|15|-|TRBD1
CATSDPGTANYGYTF
TGTGCCACCAGTGATCCCGGGACAGCTAACTATGGCTACACCTTC
>TRBJ2-3|TRBV4-2|18|-|TRBD2
CASSQLSLAGSSTDTQYF
TGTGCCAGCAGCCAACTCAGTTTAGCGGGGAGTAGCACAGATACGCAGTATTTT
>TRBJ2-7|TRBV27|14|-|TRBD2
CASSLTSATYEQYF
TGTGCCAGCAGTTTAACTAGCGCCACCTACGAGCAGTACTTC
>TRBJ1-4|TRBV30|13|-|-
CAWSYQAGEKLFF
TGTGCCTGGAGTTATCAGGCGGGGGAAAAACTGTTTTTT
>TRBJ2-5|TRBV5-1|17|-|TRBD2
CASSSKLAGGPQQTQYF
TGCGCCAGCAGCTCAAAACTAGCGGGAGGGCCCCAGCAGACCCAGTACTTC
>TRBJ1-1|TRBV7-6|16|-|-
CASSLAYRQKNTEAFF
TGTGCCAGCAGCTTAGCGTACCGACAGAAAAACACTGAAGCTTTCTTT
>TRBJ2-6|TRBV27|18|-|-
CASSLKGTHSGGANVLTF
TGTGCCAGCAGTTTAAAGGGCACCCACAGCGGCGGGGCCAACGTCCTGACTTTC
>TRBJ2-7|TRBV7-6|14|-|TRBD1
CASSVRQGRYEQYF
TGTGCCAGCAGCGTCCGACAGGGAAGATACGAGCAGTACTTC
>TRBJ1-3|TRBV7-8|15|-|-
CASSLVGGAGNTIYF
TGTGCCAGCAGCTTAGTCGGGGGTGCTGGAAACACCATATATTTT
>TRBJ1-2|TRBV20-1|14|-|-
CSASLWHQNYGYTF
TGCAGTGCTAGTTTATGGCATCAGAACTATGGCTACACCTTC
>TRBJ2-2|TRBV6-6|14|-|-
CASTSTGNTGELFF
TGTGCCAGCACTTCCACCGGGAACACCGGGGAGCTGTTTTTT
>TRBJ2-1|TRBV19|11|-|-
CASKFLAEQFF
TGTGCCAGTAAATTTCTAGCTGAGCAGTTCTTC
>TRBJ2-1|TRBV4-2|14|-|-
CASSLNGLAGEQFF
TGTGCCAGCAGCCTCAATGGGCTCGCTGGTGAGCAGTTCTTC
>TRBJ2-3|TRBV6-6|14|-|TRBD2
CASSLSGSTNTQYF
TGTGCCAGCAGTTTAAGCGGGAGTACGAATACGCAGTATTTT
>TRBJ2-2|TRBV4-1|17|-|TRBD2
CASSPPGGRGDTGELFF
TGCGCCAGCAGCCCTCCGGGCGGGAGAGGGGACACCGGGGAGCTGTTTTTT
>TRBJ2-2|TRBV5-4|15|-|TRBD1
CASSSGGSNTGELFF
TGTGCCAGCAGTTCAGGGGGCTCGAACACCGGGGAGCTGTTTTTT
>TRBJ1-6|TRBV2|16|once|-
CASSPFTSSYNSPLHF
TGTGCCAGCAGCCCTTTTACCAGCTCCTATAATTCACCCCTCCACTTT
>TRBJ1-1|TRBV11-3|18|-|-
CASSLDYRSEPRRGEAFF
TGTGCCAGCAGCTTAGATTATAGAAGCGAGCCCCGGCGGGGTGAAGCTTTCTTT
>TRBJ1-1|TRBV11-2|16|-|-
CASSFTWTEYGTEAFF
TGTGCCAGCAGCTTTACCTGGACAGAATATGGCACTGAAGCTTTCTTT
>TRBJ2-3|TRBV5-1|18|-|TRBD2
CASSLAGPAGRRWDTQYF
TGCGCCAGCAGCTTGGCGGGGCCAGCGGGGAGAAGGTGGGATACGCAGTATTTT